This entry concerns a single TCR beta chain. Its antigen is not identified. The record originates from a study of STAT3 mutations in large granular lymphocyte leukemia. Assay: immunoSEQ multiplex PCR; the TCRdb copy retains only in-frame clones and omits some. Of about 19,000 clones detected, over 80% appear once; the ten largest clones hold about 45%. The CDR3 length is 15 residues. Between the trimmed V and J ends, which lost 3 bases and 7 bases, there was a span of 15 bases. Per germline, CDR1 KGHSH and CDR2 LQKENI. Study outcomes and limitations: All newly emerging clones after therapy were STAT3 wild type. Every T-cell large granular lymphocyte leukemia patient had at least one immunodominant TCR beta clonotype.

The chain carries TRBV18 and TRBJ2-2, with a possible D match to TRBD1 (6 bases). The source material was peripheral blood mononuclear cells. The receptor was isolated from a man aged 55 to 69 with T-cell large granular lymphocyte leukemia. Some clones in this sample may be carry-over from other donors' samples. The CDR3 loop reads CASSPYRDMIGELFF. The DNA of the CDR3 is TGTGCCAGCTCACCGTACAGGGATATGATCGGGGAGCTGTTTTTT.